These T cell receptor beta chains were read from a single sample in a study of blood T cell repertoires in COVID-19. The method was immunoSEQ multiplex PCR; TCRdb's version includes in-frame clones alone and lacks a portion of them. The top ten hold 2.5% to 3% of the sample, which has approximately 170,000 clones, around 87% seen once. Material: peripheral blood. The receptors were sampled from a woman at least 80 years old with COVID-19, enrolled during active disease. Each CDR3 is given with its conserved first and last residue. Each record gives: clone size, V gene, J gene, D gene, CDR3 protein, CDR3 DNA. A D gene is named only where the DNA matches it firmly. The listing skips clone size in some rows; elsewhere it reads once, few, many or a size class.

size: NA
V: TRBV2
J: TRBJ1-5
D: TRBD1
CDR3: CASSGGQGIGQPQHF
DNA: TGTGCCAGCAGTGGAGGACAGGGGATTGGTCAGCCCCAGCATTTT

size: once
V: TRBV30
J: TRBJ1-5
D: TRBD1
CDR3: CASRDLRDRGPGNQPQHF
DNA: TGTGCTTCCCGAGATCTCCGGGACAGGGGGCCGGGCAATCAGCCCCAGCATTTT

size: NA
V: TRBV28
J: TRBJ1-1
D: NA
CDR3: CASSLGGTNTEAFF
DNA: TGTGCCAGCAGTTTAGGAGGGACGAACACTGAAGCTTTCTTT

size: NA
V: TRBV5-4
J: TRBJ1-2
D: TRBD1
CDR3: CASSKKGGQGLYGYTF
DNA: TGTGCCAGCAGCAAGAAGGGCGGACAGGGACTCTATGGCTACACCTTC

size: NA
V: TRBV4-3
J: TRBJ2-2
D: NA
CDR3: CASSQVGANTGELFF
DNA: TGCGCCAGCAGCCAAGTGGGAGCGAACACCGGGGAGCTGTTTTTT

size: NA
V: TRBV3-1/TRBV3-2
J: TRBJ2-2
D: NA
CDR3: CASSHRAGELFF
DNA: TGTGCCAGCAGCCATCGGGCCGGGGAGCTGTTTTTT

size: NA
V: TRBV19
J: TRBJ1-5
D: NA
CDR3: CASSPADQPQHF
DNA: TGTGCCAGTAGTCCCGCGGATCAGCCCCAGCATTTT

size: NA
V: TRBV18
J: TRBJ1-4
D: NA
CDR3: CASSPPGGGEKLFF
DNA: TGTGCCAGCTCACCACCAGGAGGAGGTGAAAAACTGTTTTTT

size: NA
V: TRBV5-4
J: TRBJ2-7
D: TRBD2
CDR3: CASSLSAGGPHEQYF
DNA: TGTGCCAGCAGCTTGTCAGCGGGAGGGCCCCACGAGCAGTACTTC

size: NA
V: TRBV28
J: TRBJ2-7
D: NA
CDR3: CASSILVSYEQYF
DNA: TGTGCCAGCAGTATTCTAGTATCCTACGAGCAGTACTTC

size: NA
V: TRBV6-5
J: TRBJ1-6
D: NA
CDR3: CASSSEGGTNSPLHF
DNA: TGTGCCAGCAGTTCGGAGGGAGGGACTAATTCACCCCTCCACTTT

size: NA
V: TRBV19
J: TRBJ1-3
D: TRBD1
CDR3: CASQDRASGNTIYF
DNA: TGTGCCAGCCAAGACAGGGCTTCTGGAAACACCATATATTTT

size: NA
V: TRBV18
J: TRBJ2-7
D: NA
CDR3: CASSPPSSGEQYF
DNA: TGTGCCAGCTCACCGCCTAGCTCGGGCGAGCAGTACTTC